This TCR beta chain stems from a study of blood T cell repertoires in COVID-19. Study overall: Italy, Spain and the United States were the sources of the convalescent and acute COVID-19 samples. T cells, B-cell-depleted T cells, or PBMCs supplied cDNA or gDNA.

The CDR3 runs 16 residues. From germline, CDR1 is LNHDA and CDR2 SQIVND (reference sequence). V was pared by 4 bases and J by 6 bases, with 7 bases of the junction left unmatched. In the source study's methods: Cell counts per sample came from amplifying reference gene primers. Clones were read by immunoSEQ multiplex PCR, and TCRdb kept only the in-frame ones, dropping some. V, J and clone size are those of that table, while D and trimming were read from the DNA. The sample holds 250,000 to 350,000 clones, around 89% seen once. The chain recombines TRBV19 with TRBJ1-6, with 9 bases matching TRBD1. Sequencing used peripheral blood. The TCR was taken from a man aged 18 to 30 who had recovered from COVID-19. The CDR3 spells CASSNTGTGSNSPLHF. The CDR3 region has the DNA TGTGCCAGTAGTAATACCGGGACAGGGAGTAATTCACCCCTCCACTTT.